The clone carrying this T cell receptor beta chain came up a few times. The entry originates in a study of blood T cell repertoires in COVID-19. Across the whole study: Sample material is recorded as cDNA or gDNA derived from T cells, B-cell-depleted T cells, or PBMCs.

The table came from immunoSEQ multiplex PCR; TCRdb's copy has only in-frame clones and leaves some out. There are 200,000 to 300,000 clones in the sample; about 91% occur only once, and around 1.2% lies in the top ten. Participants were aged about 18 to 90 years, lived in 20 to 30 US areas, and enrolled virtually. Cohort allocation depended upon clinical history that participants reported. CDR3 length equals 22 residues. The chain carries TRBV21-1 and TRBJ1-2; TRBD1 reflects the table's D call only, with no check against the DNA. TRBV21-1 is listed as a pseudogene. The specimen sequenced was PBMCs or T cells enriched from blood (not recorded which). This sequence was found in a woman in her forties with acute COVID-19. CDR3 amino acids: CASSKVEIGLIEEGQQLYGYTF. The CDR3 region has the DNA TGTGCCAGCAGCAAAGTTGAAATTGGGTTGATTGAAGAGGGACAGCAACTCTATGGCTACACCTTC.